Listed here are 7 T cell receptor beta chains from one sample, sequenced in a study of CD8 T cells in ankylosing spondylitis (dated by TCRdb to about 2017). Points the paper makes about the study in general: A TCR beta motif of eight highly homologous amino acid variants appeared characteristic of blood from ankylosing spondylitis patients.

Library construction relied on 5' RACE. Sequencing relied on an Illumina HiSeq 2500. TCRdb reworked the public reads: Q25 trimming with fastp, MiXCR clone assembly, productive beta chains retained. Entries that share a CDR3 protein sequence are merged under the most common genes and DNA. In this sample the table shows 650,000 to 800,000 distinct CDR3 sequences, under 20% of which occur a single time. Jointly, the top ten make up about 19% of the sample. No cognate antigen is known for these TCRs. The material sequenced was blood, either unsorted or a sorted T cell fraction (not recorded which). These receptors originate from a male donor with ankylosing spondylitis.

The table lists this clonotype with a few counts. CDR3 nucleotide sequence: TGTGCCAGCAGTTTAGGGGTGTCTTCTGGAAACACCATATATTTT. It codes for CASSLGVSSGNTIYF. This chain links TRBV12-3 or TRBV12-4 with TRBJ1-3, with D uncertain. Deletions cut 1 base from V and 1 base from J, with 8 bases between. This CDR3 is built from 15 residues.

This clonotype was counted at least ten times. The junction shows a germline mismatch at one end, possibly a read error. This rearrangement joins TRBV27 to TRBJ2-1, with 10 bases identical to TRBD2. Germline-derived CDR1 and CDR2 are MNHEY and SMNVEV (reference sequence). This CDR3 has 15 amino acids. This CDR3 is CASSQTSGAYNEQFF. CDR3 DNA: TGCGCCAGCAGCCAAACTAGCGGGGCCTACAATGAGCAGTTCTTC.

This clonotype was observed many times. The V gene is TRBV4-2, the J gene TRBJ2-7, with 7 bases fitting TRBD1. Per germline, CDR1 LGHNA and CDR2 YNFKEQ. The CDR3 totals 16 residues. The V and J ends lost 0 bases and 0 bases, in that order; junction bases with no gene match: 5. The CDR3 nucleotides read TGTGCCAGCAGCCAAGATGTGGACAGGTTCTCCTACGAGCAGTACTTC. This translates into CASSQDVDRFSYEQYF.

This chain uses TRBV27 with TRBJ2-1; D is possibly TRBD2 (7 bases). CDR3 length equals 16 residues. V dropped 2 bases and J dropped 4 bases, with 15 bases sitting between them. From germline, CDR1 is MNHEY and CDR2 SMNVEV (reference sequence). CDR3 residues: CASSLRPGGRYNEQFF. The CDR3, as DNA: TGTGCCAGCAGTTTACGGCCCGGGGGGCGGTACAATGAGCAGTTCTTC.

This clonotype was counted ten times or more. The V and J genes are TRBV12-3 or TRBV12-4 and TRBJ1-4, with unresolved D. Trimming took 2 bases from V and 8 from J, leaving 12 bases between them. The CDR3 sequence is 14 residues long. The DNA for the CDR3 is TGTGCCAGCAGTTTAAGCGCATGGAGAGAAAAACTGTTTTTT. Amino acid sequence: CASSLSAWREKLFF.

In its sample, this clonotype was seen many times. The chain employs TRBV12-3 or TRBV12-4 and TRBJ1-6; the D gene is possibly TRBD1 (6 bases). The ends were cut back, 3 bases at V and 4 bases at J, with 7 bases in the middle. The CDR3 has 14 residues. The CDR3 is CASSFGQYNSPLHF. The DNA for the CDR3 is TGTGCCAGCAGTTTTGGACAGTATAATTCACCCCTCCACTTT.

The sample holds a few counts of this clonotype. The V and J genes are TRBV6-2 or TRBV6-3 and TRBJ2-7; D is possibly TRBD1 or TRBD2 (5 bases each). Germline V CDR1 and CDR2: MNHEY, SVGEGT. The CDR3 is 13 amino acids. With 2 bases removed from V and 3 bases from J, the gap between germline ends came to 8 bases. The CDR3, as DNA: TGTGCCAGCAGTTACGGGGGAGTCTACGAGCAGTACTTC. It translates to CASSYGGVYEQYF.